Presented here are 14 T cell receptor beta chains from one specimen sequenced in a study of PD-L1 blockade in urothelial cancer. Generated by immunoSEQ multiplex PCR, the TCRdb table keeps only in-frame clones and is missing some. The sample includes approximately 50,000 clones, around four fifths of them seen just once. Time point given: pretreatment peripheral blood. Sequences were derived from PBMCs, sampled around atezolizumab (anti-PD-L1) treatment. The receptors originated from a man aged 45 to 65 with urothelial cancer.

This clone was counted a few times. The chain couples TRBV30 to TRBJ2-7; perhaps TRBD1 as D (5 bases). The CDR3 is 12 residues long. Trimming took 3 bases from V and 1 from J, leaving 7 bases between them. In germline, CDR1 is GTSNPN, CDR2 SVGIG (reference sequence). Written as DNA, the CDR3 is TGTGCCTGGAGACAGGATTCCTACGAGCAGTACTTC. It translates to CAWRQDSYEQYF.

The rearrangement uses TRBV5-1 and TRBJ1-4; 8 nucleotides line up with TRBD1. Germline V gene data show CDR1 as SGHRS and CDR2 as YFSETQ. The CDR3 has 14 amino acids. Losses at the gene ends were 3 bases for V and 9 bases for J; bases not matched to a gene: 7. The CDR3 DNA follows: TGCGCCAGCAGCTCCGACAGGGGCCCCAAAAAACTGTTTTTT. Translated: CASSSDRGPKKLFF.

CDR3 in DNA: TGTGCCAGCAGTTTTTCGCAATGGGGGGGTCAGCCCCAGCATTTT. Residues: CASSFSQWGGQPQHF. The chain combines TRBV27 with TRBJ1-5; a possible D gene is TRBD1 (5 bases). Germline CDR1 is MNHEY and CDR2 is SMNVEV (reference sequence). V was shortened by 3 bases and J by 6 bases, with 15 bases between the two germline ends. The CDR3 length is 15 residues.

This clone came up once. This chain connects TRBV6-5 to TRBJ2-3, with TRBD1 as a possible D gene (5 bases). V shed 2 bases and J shed 3 bases, with 12 bases lying between them. The V gene's germline CDR1 is MNHEY and CDR2 SVGAGI. The CDR3 is 15 residues long. CDR3 region: CASSYRGATTDTQYF. The CDR3 DNA sequence: TGTGCCAGCAGTTACAGGGGTGCAACTACAGATACGCAGTATTTT.

V usage is TRBV5-5 and J usage is TRBJ2-7; weak D call: TRBD1 (7 bases). CDR3 length: 13 residues. In germline, CDR1 is SGHKS, CDR2 YYEKEE (reference sequence). V gave up 10 bases and J gave up 4 bases, with 18 bases separating them. CDR3 nucleotide sequence: TGTGCCGCGGGGACAGATATCTTTTACGAGCAGTACTTC. Amino acids: CAAGTDIFYEQYF.

The CDR3 DNA reads TGTGCCAGCAGCTTTAATCAGGACAGCAATGAGCAGTTCTTC. Translating it yields CASSFNQDSNEQFF. The chain combines TRBV7-8 with TRBJ2-1; weak D call: TRBD1 (6 bases). Looked up from germline, CDR1 is SGHVS and CDR2 is FQNEAQ. CDR3 length equals 14 residues. V gave up 3 bases and J gave up 6 bases, with 12 bases separating them. Variable domain in full (rest from reference TRBV7-8 and TRBJ2-1): GAGVSQSPRYKVAKRGQDVALRCDPISGHVSLFWYQQALGQGPEFLTYFQNEAQLDKSGLPSDRFFAERPEGSVSTLKIQRTQQEDSAVYLCASSFNQDSNEQFFGPGTRLTVL.

In its sample, this clone was seen once. The rearrangement uses TRBV5-1 and TRBJ1-1; no clear D gene. Per the germline V gene, CDR1 is SGHRS and CDR2 is YFSETQ. CDR3 size: 12 residues. Trimming removed 3 bases at V and 3 bases at J, with 6 bases between. The CDR3 DNA follows: TGCGCCAGCAGCTCCGGGGACACTGAAGCTTTCTTT. This translates into CASSSGDTEAFF.

The chain employs TRBV5-6 and TRBJ2-5; D might be TRBD2 (6 bases). The germline CDR1 and CDR2 sequences are SGHDT and YYEEEE. CDR3 size: 14 residues. The V end was cut by 6 bases, the J end by 5 bases, with 17 bases between. The CDR3 is CASTFGAEGETQYF. CDR3 bases: TGTGCCAGCACCTTCGGGGCGGAGGGGGAGACCCAGTACTTC.

The V and J genes are TRBV15 and TRBJ2-1; D is unclear. This CDR3 is 15 amino acids long. Germline assignment: CDR1 LNHNV and CDR2 YYDKDF (reference sequence). V was clipped by 0 bases and J by 1 base, with 7 bases between them. This CDR3 is CATSRDRFSYNEQFF. CDR3 DNA sequence: TGTGCCACCAGCAGAGACAGATTTTCCTACAATGAGCAGTTCTTC. The variable domain in full, completed from reference TRBV15 and TRBJ2-1, reads DAMVIQNPRYQVTQFGKPVTLSCSQTLNHNVMYWYQQKSSQAPKLLFHYYDKDFNNEADTPDNFQSRRPNTSFCFLDIRSPGLGDTAMYLCATSRDRFSYNEQFFGPGTRLTVL.

CDR3 loop: CASIYTGTEAFF. The CDR3 DNA sequence: TGTGCCAGCATATACACGGGGACTGAAGCTTTCTTT. The V call is TRBV6-6, the J call TRBJ1-1; no definite D call. Germline loops: CDR1 MNHNY, CDR2 SVGAGI (reference sequence). The CDR3 contains 12 residues. V lost 7 bases and J lost 5, with 11 bases in between.

The chain combines TRBV13 with TRBJ2-7; TRBD2 might be the D (5 bases). Trimming pared 4 bases from V and 6 bases from J, leaving 13 bases between. The CDR3 spans 13 residues. The germline V gene has CDR1 PRHDT and CDR2 FYEKMQ (reference sequence). The CDR3 coding sequence is TGTGCCAGCAGCTCGACCGGGATGGGCGAGCAGTACTTC. Protein sequence: CASSSTGMGEQYF.

The chain links TRBV14 to TRBJ1-4; D possibly corresponds to TRBD1 (6 bases). V was shortened by 2 bases and J by 8 bases, with 15 bases between the two germline ends. The CDR3 has 15 residues. CDR1 is SGHDN, CDR2 FVKESK, per germline. CDR3 in amino acids: CASSQITGWGEKLFF. The CDR3 DNA is TGTGCCAGCAGCCAAATTACAGGGTGGGGGGAAAAACTGTTTTTT.

This chain connects TRBV19 to TRBJ2-1, with 10 bases matching TRBD2. CDR1 and CDR2 (germline): LNHDA, SQIVND (reference sequence). Trimming removed 3 bases from V and 8 bases from J; junction bases left unmatched: 4. The length of the CDR3 is 14 residues. CDR3 sequence reads: CASSILAGEDEQFF. CDR3 DNA: TGTGCCAGTAGTATCCTAGCGGGGGAGGATGAGCAGTTCTTC.

The V and J genes are TRBV11-2 and TRBJ1-6; no definite D call. Germline V gene lookup returns CDR1 SGHAT and CDR2 FQNNGV. CDR3 length equals 15 residues. V lost 5 bases, J lost 6 bases, and 14 bases lay in between. CDR3 DNA: TGTGCCAGCAGCGAAATATTGCTCGGTAATTCACCCCTCCACTTT. It translates to CASSEILLGNSPLHF.